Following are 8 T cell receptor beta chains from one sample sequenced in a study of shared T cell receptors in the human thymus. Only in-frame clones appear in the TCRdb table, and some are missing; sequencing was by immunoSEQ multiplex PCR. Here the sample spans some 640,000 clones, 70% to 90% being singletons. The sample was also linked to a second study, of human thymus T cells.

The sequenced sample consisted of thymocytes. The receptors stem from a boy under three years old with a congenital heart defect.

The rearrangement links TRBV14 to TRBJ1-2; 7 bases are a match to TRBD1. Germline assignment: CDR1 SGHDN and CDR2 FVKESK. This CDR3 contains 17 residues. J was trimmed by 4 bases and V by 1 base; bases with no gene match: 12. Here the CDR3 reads CASSQGDRVQQPYGYTF. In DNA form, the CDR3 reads TGTGCCAGCAGCCAAGGGGACAGAGTACAGCAACCCTATGGCTACACCTTC.

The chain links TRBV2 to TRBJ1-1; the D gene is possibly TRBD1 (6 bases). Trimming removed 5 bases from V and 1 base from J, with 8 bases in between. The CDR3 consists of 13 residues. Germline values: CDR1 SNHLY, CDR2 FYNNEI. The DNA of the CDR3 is TGTGCCAGCAGTTTCAGGGGGAACACTGAAGCTTTCTTT. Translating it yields CASSFRGNTEAFF.

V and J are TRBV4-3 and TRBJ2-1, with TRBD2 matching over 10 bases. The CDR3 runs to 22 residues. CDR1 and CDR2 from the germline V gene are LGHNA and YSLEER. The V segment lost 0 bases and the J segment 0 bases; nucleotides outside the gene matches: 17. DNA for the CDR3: TGCGCCAGCAGCCAAGATAACCAGCGGGGGGGCCTTCCCTCAAGCTCCTACAATGAGCAGTTCTTC. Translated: CASSQDNQRGGLPSSSYNEQFF.

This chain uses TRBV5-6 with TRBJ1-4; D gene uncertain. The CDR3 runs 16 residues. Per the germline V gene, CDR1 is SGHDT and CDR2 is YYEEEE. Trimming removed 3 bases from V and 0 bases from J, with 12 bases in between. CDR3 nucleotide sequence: TGTGCCAGCAGCTGGAGATCTCACGCAACTAATGAAAAACTGTTTTTT. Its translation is CASSWRSHATNEKLFF.

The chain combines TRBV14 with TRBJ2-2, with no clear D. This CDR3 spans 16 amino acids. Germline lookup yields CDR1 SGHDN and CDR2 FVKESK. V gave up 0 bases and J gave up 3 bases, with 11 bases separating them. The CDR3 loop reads CASSQDRWAHTGELFF. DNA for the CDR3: TGTGCCAGCAGCCAAGATCGGTGGGCCCACACCGGGGAGCTGTTTTTT. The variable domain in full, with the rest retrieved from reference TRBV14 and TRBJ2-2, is EAGVTQFPSHSVIEKGQTVTLRCDPISGHDNLYWYRRVMGKEIKFLLHFVKESKQDESGMPNNRFLAERTGGTYSTLKVQPAELEDSGVYFCASSQDRWAHTGELFFGEGSRLTVL.

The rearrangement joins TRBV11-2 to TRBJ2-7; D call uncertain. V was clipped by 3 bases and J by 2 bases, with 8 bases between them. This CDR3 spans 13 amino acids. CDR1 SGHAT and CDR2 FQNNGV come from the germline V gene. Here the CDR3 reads CASSLNRPYEQYF. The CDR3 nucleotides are TGTGCCAGCAGCTTGAACAGACCCTACGAGCAGTACTTC.

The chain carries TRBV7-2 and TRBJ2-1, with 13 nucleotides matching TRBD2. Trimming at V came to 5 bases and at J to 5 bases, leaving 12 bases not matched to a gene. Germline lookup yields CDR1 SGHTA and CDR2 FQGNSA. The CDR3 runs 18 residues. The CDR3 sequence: CASSRESRLAGGHNEQFF. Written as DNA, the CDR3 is TGTGCCAGCAGCCGAGAGTCGAGACTAGCGGGGGGTCACAATGAGCAGTTCTTC.

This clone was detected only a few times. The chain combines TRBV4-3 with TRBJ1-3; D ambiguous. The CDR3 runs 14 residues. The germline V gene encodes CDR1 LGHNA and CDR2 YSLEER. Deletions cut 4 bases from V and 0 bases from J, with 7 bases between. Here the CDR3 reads CASSPDTSGNTIYF. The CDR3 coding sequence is TGCGCCAGCAGCCCTGACACCTCTGGAAACACCATATATTTT.